The present TCR beta chain was sequenced within a study of blood T cell repertoires in COVID-19. As originally analysed: Counts of nucleated cells, estimated from reference gene primer amplification, were obtained. Measured with immunoSEQ multiplex PCR; TCRdb has only the in-frame clones, and not every one. That table furnishes V, J and clone size, whereas the DNA furnished D and trimming. The sample comprises hundreds of thousands of clones, approximately 90% of which are singletons, and over 9% rests with the top ten. This CDR3 contains 16 residues. Germline CDR1 MNHEY, CDR2 SVGAGI. V shed 4 bases and J shed 7 bases, with 17 bases lying between them. For recovered donors of Cohort 3, there were two negative PCRs, clearance, or symptom resolution. This clone has a single count.

The sequenced material came from PBMCs or T cells enriched from blood (not recorded which). This rearrangement joins TRBV6-5 to TRBJ1-6; the D gene is possibly TRBD1 (6 bases). This TCR came from a woman aged 35 to 49 who had recovered from COVID-19. The DNA for the CDR3 is TGTGCCAGCAGTTGGTCCTTACAGGGAGGGAATTCACCCCTCCACTTT. It is translated as CASSWSLQGGNSPLHF.